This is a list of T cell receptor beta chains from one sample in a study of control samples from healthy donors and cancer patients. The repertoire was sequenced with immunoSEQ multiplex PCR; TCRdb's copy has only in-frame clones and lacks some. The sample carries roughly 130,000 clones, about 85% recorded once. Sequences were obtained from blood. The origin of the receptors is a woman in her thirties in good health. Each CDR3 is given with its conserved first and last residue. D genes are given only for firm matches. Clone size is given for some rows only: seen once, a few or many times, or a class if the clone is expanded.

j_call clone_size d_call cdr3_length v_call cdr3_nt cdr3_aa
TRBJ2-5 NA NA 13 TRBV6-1 TGTGCCAGCAGTGAAACACGAATTGGGGCCCAGTACTTC CASSETRIGAQYF
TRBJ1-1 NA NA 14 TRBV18 TGTGCCAGCTCCCCGGGGACGGCGAACACTGAAGCTTTCTTT CASSPGTANTEAFF
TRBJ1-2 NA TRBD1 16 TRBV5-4 TGTGCCAGCAGCTTGGCCGGGACAGGGGGCGGGTATGGCTACACCTTC CASSLAGTGGGYGYTF
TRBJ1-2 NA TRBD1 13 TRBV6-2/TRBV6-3 TGTGCCAGCAGTCCGGACAGGGGGCAAGGCTACACCTTC CASSPDRGQGYTF
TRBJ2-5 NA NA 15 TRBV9 TGTGCCAGCAGCGTAGGGCGGGCGTCACGGGAGACCCAGTACTTC CASSVGRASRETQYF
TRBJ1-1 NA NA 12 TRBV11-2 TGTGCCAGCAACCCGGGCTCCACTGAAGCTTTCTTT CASNPGSTEAFF
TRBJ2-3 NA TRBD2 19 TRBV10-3 TGTGCCATCAGTGAGTGGCCAGGCGGCGAGCGGGAGGGCGCAGATACGCAGTATTTT CAISEWPGGEREGADTQYF
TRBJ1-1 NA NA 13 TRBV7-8 TGTGCCAGCAGCTTAGCACAGAACACTGAAGCTTTCTTT CASSLAQNTEAFF
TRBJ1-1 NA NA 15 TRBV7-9 TGTGCCAGCAGGCCTTGTGGGCATTTGAACACTGAAGCTTTCTTT CASRPCGHLNTEAFF
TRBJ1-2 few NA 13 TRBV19 TGTGCCAGTAGTACCAACCTAGGGGAAGGCTACACCTTC CASSTNLGEGYTF
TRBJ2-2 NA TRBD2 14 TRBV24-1 TGTGCCACCAGGGGGACTAGCGACACCGGGGAGCTGTTTTTT CATRGTSDTGELFF
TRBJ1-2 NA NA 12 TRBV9 TGTGCCAGCAGCGTAGACGCCTATGGCTACACCTTC CASSVDAYGYTF
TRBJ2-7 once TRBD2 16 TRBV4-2 TGTGCCAGCAGCCAAGATGCTAGCGGGATCCCCTACGAGCAGTACTTC CASSQDASGIPYEQYF
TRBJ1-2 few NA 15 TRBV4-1 TGCGCCAGCAGGCCAGGACCCGGACCTAACTATGGCTACACCTTC CASRPGPGPNYGYTF
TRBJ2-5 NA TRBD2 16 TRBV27 TGTGCCAGCAGTCCCAGACTAGCGGGAGCTGGTGAGACCCAGTACTTC CASSPRLAGAGETQYF
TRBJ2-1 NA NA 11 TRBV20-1 TGCAGTGCTCCCGACTACAATGAGCAGTTCTTC CSAPDYNEQFF
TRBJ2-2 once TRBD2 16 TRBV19 TGTGCCAGTAGTATTCGCGGGAGGGAGAGCACCGGGGAGCTGTTTTTT CASSIRGRESTGELFF
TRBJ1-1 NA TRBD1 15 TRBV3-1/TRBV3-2 TGTGCCAGCAGCCAAGATTGGCAGGGGGGAACTGAAGCTTTCTTT CASSQDWQGGTEAFF
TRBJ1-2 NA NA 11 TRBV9 TGTGCCAGCACCCAGGGCTATGGCTACACCTTC CASTQGYGYTF
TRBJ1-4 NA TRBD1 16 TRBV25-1 TGTGCCAGCAGTGAATATGGTACAGGGGGCTTTGAAAAACTGTTTTTT CASSEYGTGGFEKLFF
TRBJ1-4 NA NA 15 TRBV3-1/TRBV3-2 TGTGCCAGCAGCCAAGGACGACCGATTAATGAAAAACTGTTTTTT CASSQGRPINEKLFF
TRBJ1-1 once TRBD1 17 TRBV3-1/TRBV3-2 TGTGCCAGCAGCCATTGGGACAGGGGGCGAGTAGGAACTGAAGCTTTCTTT CASSHWDRGRVGTEAFF
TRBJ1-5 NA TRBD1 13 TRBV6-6 TGTGCCAGCTTGGGACAGGGGGCACAGCCCCAGCATTTT CASLGQGAQPQHF
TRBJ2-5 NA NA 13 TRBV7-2 TGTGCCAGCAGCTTAGAAGCGGAAGAGACCCAGTACTTC CASSLEAEETQYF
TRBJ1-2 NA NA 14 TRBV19 TGTGCCAGTAGTATCCGCCAGGGGAACCGCCTAGGCACCTTC CASSIRQGNRLGTF
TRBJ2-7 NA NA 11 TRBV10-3 TGTGCCATCAAGGGGGAGCGCGAGCAGTACTTC CAIKGEREQYF
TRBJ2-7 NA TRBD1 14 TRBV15 TGTGCCACCAGCAGACAGGGACAGGGGCGAGAGCAGTACTTC CATSRQGQGREQYF
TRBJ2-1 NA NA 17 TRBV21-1 TGTGCCAGCAGCAATCATATAGAGACAGGGTCTTCCAATGAGCAGTTCTTC CASSNHIETGSSNEQFF
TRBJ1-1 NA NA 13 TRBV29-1 TGCAGCGTTGGGGGGGACCCCGGAGTCGGAGCTTTCTTT CSVGGDPGVGAFF
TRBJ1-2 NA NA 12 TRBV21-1 TGTGCCAGAAACGGACGGGTCTATGGCTACACCTTC CARNGRVYGYTF